This T cell receptor (beta chain) was captured in a study of beta chain features in type 1 diabetes. Trimming cost V 0 bases and J 10 bases, with 10 bases left between them. The V gene's germline CDR1 is SGHDT and CDR2 YYEEEE. The CDR3 has 12 amino acids. The sequenced template was cDNA made from the entire isolated RNA. Data came from immunoSEQ multiplex PCR; TCRdb stores just in-frame clones and leaves some out. The table includes hundreds of thousands of clones, about a sixth detected once. The sample was naive CD4+ T cells from blood. V is TRBV5-6 and J is TRBJ1-1; D is uncertain. The origin of this receptor is a woman younger than 35 in good health. The CDR3 sequence: CASSLVGRVAFF. CDR3 in DNA: TGTGCCAGCAGCTTGGTAGGACGGGTAGCTTTCTTT.